A selection of T cell receptor beta chains follows, all from one sample in a study of T cell repertoires in cytomegalovirus infection. Their target antigens are unknown. In TCRdb, the reads were re-called with MiXCR into one record per CDR3 protein. The repertoire holds fewer than 1,000,000 distinct CDR3 sequences, with less than 35% as singletons. This sample comprised cultured CD8+ T cells from PBMCs, obtained from culture after CMV antigen stimulation. The source of these receptors is a human donor in good health (CMV status not recorded). Some clones in this sample may be carry-over from other donors' samples. Both conserved end residues are part of each CDR3. The order of the fields is CDR3 DNA, CDR3 protein, V gene, clone size, D gene, J gene. A D gene is named only where the DNA matches it firmly. Only some rows state a clone size, as once, few, many or a class for expanded clones.

CDR3nt: TGTGCCAGCAGCTTAGTTCTGGGGATGAACACTGAAGCTTTCTTT
CDR3aa: CASSLVLGMNTEAFF
v_gene: TRBV7-9
abundance: many
d_gene: -
j_gene: TRBJ1-1

CDR3nt: TGTGCCAGCAGTTTTGGAAACGGCAATCAGCCCCAGCATTTT
CDR3aa: CASSFGNGNQPQHF
v_gene: TRBV12-3/TRBV12-4
abundance: -
d_gene: -
j_gene: TRBJ1-5

CDR3nt: TGCGCCAGCAGCCAAGGGTACACAGGGACCTATGGCTACACCTTC
CDR3aa: CASSQGYTGTYGYTF
v_gene: TRBV4-1
abundance: -
d_gene: -
j_gene: TRBJ1-2

CDR3nt: TGTGCCAGCAGCCCAAAGAGCGAGATAGAGACCCTGTACTTC
CDR3aa: CASSPKSEIETLYF
v_gene: TRBV28
abundance: -
d_gene: -
j_gene: TRBJ2-5

CDR3nt: TGTGCCAGCCGCGTCTGGGGACATTTGAGTTATAGCAATCAGTCCCAACATTTT
CDR3aa: CASRVWGHLSYSNQSQHF
v_gene: TRBV19
abundance: -
d_gene: -
j_gene: TRBJ1-5

CDR3nt: TGTGCCAGCAGCATCGGACATTATACCGAAGCTTTCTTT
CDR3aa: CASSIGHYTEAFF
v_gene: TRBV7-6
abundance: few
d_gene: -
j_gene: TRBJ1-1

CDR3nt: TGTGCCACCGCCGACAGCCTCTCCTACGAGCAGTACTTC
CDR3aa: CATADSLSYEQYF
v_gene: TRBV7-6
abundance: few
d_gene: -
j_gene: TRBJ2-7

CDR3nt: TGTGCCAGCAGCCTATCCCCCACACAGAGGGGGACGGGAGCTAATGAAAAACTGTTTTTT
CDR3aa: CASSLSPTQRGTGANEKLFF
v_gene: TRBV7-9
abundance: few
d_gene: -
j_gene: TRBJ1-4

CDR3nt: TGTGCCAGCTCAGGGGCGGGACAGTGGAATTTT
CDR3aa: CASSGAGQWNF
v_gene: TRBV6-2/TRBV6-3
abundance: -
d_gene: TRBD1
j_gene: TRBJ1-5

CDR3nt: TGTGCCAGCAGCTTAGCGGCCAACGAATTCACCGGGGAGCTGTTTTTT
CDR3aa: CASSLAANEFTGELFF
v_gene: TRBV7-6
abundance: -
d_gene: -
j_gene: TRBJ2-2

CDR3nt: TGTGCCAGCAGTTTCGGACAGGGGAGGTCGAGCTATGGCTACACCTTC
CDR3aa: CASSFGQGRSSYGYTF
v_gene: TRBV27
abundance: -
d_gene: TRBD1
j_gene: TRBJ1-2

CDR3nt: TGTGCCAGCAGCGTAGACAACACAGATACGCAGTATTTT
CDR3aa: CASSVDNTDTQYF
v_gene: TRBV9
abundance: -
d_gene: -
j_gene: TRBJ2-3

CDR3nt: TGTGCCAGCAGTGCTCCTGGGGCTGGAAACACCATATATTTT
CDR3aa: CASSAPGAGNTIYF
v_gene: TRBV6-5
abundance: -
d_gene: -
j_gene: TRBJ1-3

CDR3nt: TGCACCAGCAGCTTCAATGGGGCACTCCGAGGAGCTTTCTTT
CDR3aa: CTSSFNGALRGAFF
v_gene: TRBV5-1
abundance: -
d_gene: -
j_gene: TRBJ1-1

CDR3nt: TGTGCCAGCAGTTACACTAGCTTAGAGAATGAGCAGTTCTTC
CDR3aa: CASSYTSLENEQFF
v_gene: TRBV6-6
abundance: few
d_gene: -
j_gene: TRBJ2-1

CDR3nt: TGTGCCAGCAGTCCCGGGGGCCTCGGGGAGCTGTTTTTT
CDR3aa: CASSPGGLGELFF
v_gene: TRBV11-2
abundance: few
d_gene: -
j_gene: TRBJ2-2

CDR3nt: TGCAGCGTACCCGGACAGGGTTATGGCTACACCTTC
CDR3aa: CSVPGQGYGYTF
v_gene: TRBV29-1
abundance: -
d_gene: TRBD1
j_gene: TRBJ1-2

CDR3nt: TGTGCCAGCAGACCAAACACGGACAGGGAGGAAATTCAGCCCCAGCATTTT
CDR3aa: CASRPNTDREEIQPQHF
v_gene: TRBV7-3
abundance: -
d_gene: TRBD1
j_gene: TRBJ1-5

CDR3nt: TGTGCCAGCAGTCGGGACGGGCCTGGCTACACCTTC
CDR3aa: CASSRDGPGYTF
v_gene: TRBV12-3/TRBV12-4
abundance: -
d_gene: -
j_gene: TRBJ1-2

CDR3nt: TGCGCCAGCAGCTTGACCCCTAGCCTCCAGGGTGTACATGGCTACACCTTC
CDR3aa: CASSLTPSLQGVHGYTF
v_gene: TRBV5-1
abundance: few
d_gene: -
j_gene: TRBJ1-2

CDR3nt: TGCAGTGCTAGAGATCACCTTGAGGGGGGGCCCCATGAGCAGTTCTTC
CDR3aa: CSARDHLEGGPHEQFF
v_gene: TRBV20-1
abundance: -
d_gene: -
j_gene: TRBJ2-1

CDR3nt: TGCGCCAGCAGCCAAGTCTTCGGGCTACGGGCTCCCCAAGCTTTCTTT
CDR3aa: CASSQVFGLRAPQAFF
v_gene: TRBV4-1
abundance: once
d_gene: -
j_gene: TRBJ1-1

CDR3nt: TGCGCCAGCAGCGCCGCCCAGGGATCTGGGGCCAACGTCCTGACTTTC
CDR3aa: CASSAAQGSGANVLTF
v_gene: TRBV5-1
abundance: -
d_gene: -
j_gene: TRBJ2-6

CDR3nt: TGTGCCAGCAGCTTAATAGGCCGGCAGGGGAACACCGGGGAGCTGTTTTTT
CDR3aa: CASSLIGRQGNTGELFF
v_gene: TRBV7-9
abundance: -
d_gene: -
j_gene: TRBJ2-2

CDR3nt: TGTGCCAGCAGCTCCCCGACTGGGAGCAATCAGCCCCAGCATTTT
CDR3aa: CASSSPTGSNQPQHF
v_gene: TRBV7-9
abundance: few
d_gene: -
j_gene: TRBJ1-5

CDR3nt: TGTGCCTCAACTTACGTACAGGGCAATGGCTACACCTTC
CDR3aa: CASTYVQGNGYTF
v_gene: TRBV12-3/TRBV12-4
abundance: -
d_gene: -
j_gene: TRBJ1-2

CDR3nt: TGTGCCAGTAGTATCGTCGGGGTAGGTAATGAGCAGTTCTTC
CDR3aa: CASSIVGVGNEQFF
v_gene: TRBV19
abundance: -
d_gene: -
j_gene: TRBJ2-1

CDR3nt: TGTGCCAGCAGCCCGGGCCCGACCCAGCATTTT
CDR3aa: CASSPGPTQHF
v_gene: TRBV6-2/TRBV6-3
abundance: -
d_gene: -
j_gene: TRBJ1-5

CDR3nt: TGTGCCAGCATCCTGGTGTGGCAGGGGGGAGAGACCCAGTACTTC
CDR3aa: CASILVWQGGETQYF
v_gene: TRBV5-5
abundance: many
d_gene: -
j_gene: TRBJ2-5

CDR3nt: TGTGCCAGGACCAGGAGTACAGCCGACTCTGGAAACACCATATATTTT
CDR3aa: CARTRSTADSGNTIYF
v_gene: TRBV2
abundance: few
d_gene: -
j_gene: TRBJ1-3

CDR3nt: TGTGCCAGCGGAAGGGGGGGGCGGGGCACCGGGGAGCTGTTTTTT
CDR3aa: CASGRGGRGTGELFF
v_gene: TRBV12-3/TRBV12-4
abundance: -
d_gene: -
j_gene: TRBJ2-2